The 5 T cell receptor beta chains presented below share a single source sample, sequenced in a study of CD8+CD57+ T cells in acquired aplastic anemia. Those patients picked for sequencing had displayed CD8+CD57+ cell expansion on flow cytometry. TCR beta VDJ and CDR3 profiles were obtained from a genomic DNA template. TCRdb reprocessed the reads via MiXCR and lists one record per CDR3 protein. Of some 180,000 distinct CDR3 sequences listed, 63% are singletons. The sequenced sample was sorted CD4+, CD8+, or CD8+CD57+ T cells (not recorded which) from PBMCs. These receptors originate from a human donor with aplastic anemia.

On this clonotype: One junction end does not reproduce the germline sequence, and a read error may be involved. CDR3 loop: CSARDQDSSGRPYEQYF. CDR3 sequence (DNA): TGCAGTGCTAGAGATCAGGATTCTAGCGGGAGACCCTACGAACAGTACTTC. The rearrangement links TRBV20-1 to TRBJ2-7, with 10 bases aligning to TRBD2. Germline CDR1 DFQATT, CDR2 SNEGSKA (reference sequence). The CDR3 length is 17 residues.

The sample holds many counts of this clonotype. The J gene is TRBJ2-2, the V gene TRBV19; no firm D call. Trimming shortened V by 10 bases and J by 3 bases, and 15 bases separated the two germline ends. CDR3 length equals 14 residues. Germline V gives CDR1 LNHDA, CDR2 SQIVND (reference sequence). CDR3 amino acids: CATQLRWDTGELFF. Here the CDR3 DNA reads TGTGCCACCCAACTTAGATGGGACACCGGGGAGCTGTTTTTT.

This sequence joins TRBV7-8 and TRBJ2-1; 8 bases line up with TRBD2. CDR1 SGHVS and CDR2 FQNEAQ come from the germline V gene. The CDR3 extends over 18 amino acids. The J segment lost 5 bases and the V segment lost 5 bases, leaving 17 bases of the junction unmatched. In nucleotides, the CDR3 is TGTGCCAGCAGCCTCTTCCGGGGGGGGCGTAGTATACACAATGAGCAGTTCTTC. Encoded protein: CASSLFRGGRSIHNEQFF.

V and J are TRBV2 and TRBJ1-1, with D perhaps TRBD1 (6 bases). Trimming stripped 7 bases from V and 2 bases from J, with 14 bases between. CDR3 length equals 14 residues. The germline gives CDR1 SNHLY, CDR2 FYNNEI. The CDR3 sequence is CASIRVRGNTEAFF. CDR3 DNA: TGTGCCAGCATAAGGGTCAGGGGTAACACTGAAGCTTTCTTT. Variable domain in full (rest from reference TRBV2 and TRBJ1-1): EPEVTQTPSHQVTQMGQEVILRCVPISNHLYFYWYRQILGQKVEFLVSFYNNEISEKSEIFDDQFSVERPDGSNFTLKIRSTKLEDSAMYFCASIRVRGNTEAFFGQGTRLTVV.

This clonotype was recorded at least ten times. The CDR3 DNA is TGCAGTGCTATGGGAGCGGACACCCCCTACGAGCAGTACTTC. Translating gives CSAMGADTPYEQYF. The V call is TRBV20-1, the J call TRBJ2-7; D is possibly TRBD1 or TRBD2 (5 bases each). Germline V gene lookup returns CDR1 DFQATT and CDR2 SNEGSKA (reference sequence). The CDR3 is 14 amino acids. V was clipped by 4 bases and J by 2 bases, with 15 bases between them.